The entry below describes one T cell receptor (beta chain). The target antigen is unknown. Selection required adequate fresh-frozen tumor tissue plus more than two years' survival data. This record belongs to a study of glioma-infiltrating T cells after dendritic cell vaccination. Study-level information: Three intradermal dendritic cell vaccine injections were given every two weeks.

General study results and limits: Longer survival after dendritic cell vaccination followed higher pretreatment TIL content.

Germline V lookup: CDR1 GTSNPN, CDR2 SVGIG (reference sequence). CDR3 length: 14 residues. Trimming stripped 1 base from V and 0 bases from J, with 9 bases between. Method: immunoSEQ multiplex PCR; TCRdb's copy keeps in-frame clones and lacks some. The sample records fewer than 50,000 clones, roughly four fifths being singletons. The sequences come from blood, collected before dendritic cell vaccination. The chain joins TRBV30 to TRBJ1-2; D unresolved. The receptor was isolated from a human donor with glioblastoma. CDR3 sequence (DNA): TGTGCCTGGAGTGATACAGTAACTAACTATGGCTACACCTTC. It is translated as CAWSDTVTNYGYTF.